The clone carrying this T cell receptor (beta chain) has a handful of counts. The antigen remains unidentified. This record belongs to a study of T-cell memory formation after mild COVID-19. Constant-segment-primed 5'RACE gave TCR alpha and TCR beta cDNA libraries with sample barcodes and UMIs. TCRdb re-called the 5' RACE reads through MiXCR, storing one row per CDR3 protein. The profile shows about 410,000 distinct CDR3 sequences, around a quarter of them singletons. The germline gives CDR1 SGHVS, CDR2 FQNEAQ. The V gene end was trimmed by 3 bases and the J gene end by 0 bases; junction bases not matched to a gene: 4. The CDR3 is 15 amino acids. General study findings and limits: Memory sampled before infection contained some responding clones, suggesting cross-reactive memory joined. CD8+ contracting clones occupied EMRA, while CD4+ ones occupied mainly CM and EM.

The rearrangement links TRBV7-8 to TRBJ2-7; 8 positions agree with TRBD1. Sequenced material: PBMCs or a T cell subset sorted from them (not recorded which). This receptor was taken from an adult woman who had mild COVID-19 (a few samples of this study predate the infection). Cell type and time point are not known. The CDR3 loop is CASSFAGTGSYEQYF. CDR3 DNA: TGTGCCAGCAGCTTCGCGGGGACAGGCTCCTACGAGCAGTACTTC.